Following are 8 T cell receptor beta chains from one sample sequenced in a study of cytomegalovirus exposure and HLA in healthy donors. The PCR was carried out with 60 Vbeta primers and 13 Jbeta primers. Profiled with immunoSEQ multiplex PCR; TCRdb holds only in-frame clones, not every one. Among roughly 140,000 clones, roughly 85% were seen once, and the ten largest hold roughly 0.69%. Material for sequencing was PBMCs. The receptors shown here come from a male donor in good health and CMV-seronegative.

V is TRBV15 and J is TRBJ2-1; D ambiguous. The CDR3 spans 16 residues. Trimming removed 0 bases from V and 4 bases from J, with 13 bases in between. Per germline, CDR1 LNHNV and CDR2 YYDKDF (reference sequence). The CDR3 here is CATSRDRTESYNEQFF. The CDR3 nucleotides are TGTGCCACCAGCAGAGATCGCACAGAGAGTTACAATGAGCAGTTCTTC.

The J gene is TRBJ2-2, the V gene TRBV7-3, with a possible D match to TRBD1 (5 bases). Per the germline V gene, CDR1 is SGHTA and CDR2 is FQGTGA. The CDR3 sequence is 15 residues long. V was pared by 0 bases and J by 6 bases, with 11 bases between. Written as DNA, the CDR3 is TGTGCCAGCAGCTTAACGCAGGGCGGATCCGGGGAGCTGTTTTTT. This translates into CASSLTQGGSGELFF.

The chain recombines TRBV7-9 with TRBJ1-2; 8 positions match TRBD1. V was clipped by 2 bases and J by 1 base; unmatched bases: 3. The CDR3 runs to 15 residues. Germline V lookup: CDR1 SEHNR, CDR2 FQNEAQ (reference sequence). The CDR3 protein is CASSLWDRFNYGYTF. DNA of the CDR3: TGTGCCAGCAGCTTATGGGACAGGTTTAACTATGGCTACACCTTC.

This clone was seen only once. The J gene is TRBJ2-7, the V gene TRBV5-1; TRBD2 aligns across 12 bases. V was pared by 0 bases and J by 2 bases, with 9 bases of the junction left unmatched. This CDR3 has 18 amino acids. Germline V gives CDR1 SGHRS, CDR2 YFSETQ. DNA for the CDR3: TGCGCCAGCAGCTTGGGACTAGCGGGAGAGGGGGTTACCTACGAGCAGTACTTC. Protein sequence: CASSLGLAGEGVTYEQYF.

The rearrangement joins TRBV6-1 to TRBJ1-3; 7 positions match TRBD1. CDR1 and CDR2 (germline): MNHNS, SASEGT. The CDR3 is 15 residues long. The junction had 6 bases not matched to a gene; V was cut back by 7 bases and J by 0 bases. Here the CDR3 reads CASISWTGSGNTIYF. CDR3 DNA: TGTGCCAGCATTTCCTGGACAGGCTCTGGAAACACCATATATTTT.

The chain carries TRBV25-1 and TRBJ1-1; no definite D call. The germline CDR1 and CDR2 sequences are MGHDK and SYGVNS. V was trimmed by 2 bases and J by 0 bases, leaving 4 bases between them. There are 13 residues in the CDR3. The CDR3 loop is CASSEHLNTEAFF. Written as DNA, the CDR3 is TGTGCCAGCAGTGAACATCTGAACACTGAAGCTTTCTTT.

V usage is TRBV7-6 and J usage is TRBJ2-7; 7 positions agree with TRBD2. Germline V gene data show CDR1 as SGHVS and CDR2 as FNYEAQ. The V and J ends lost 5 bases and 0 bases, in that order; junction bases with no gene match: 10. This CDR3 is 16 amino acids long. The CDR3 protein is CASSLSGTVSSYEQYF. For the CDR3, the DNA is TGTGCCAGCAGCCTGAGCGGGACGGTTAGCTCCTACGAGCAGTACTTC.

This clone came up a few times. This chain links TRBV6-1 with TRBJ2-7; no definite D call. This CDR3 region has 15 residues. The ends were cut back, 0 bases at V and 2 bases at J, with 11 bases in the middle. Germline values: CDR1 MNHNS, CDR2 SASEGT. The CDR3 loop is CASSEALSRTYEQYF. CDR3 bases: TGTGCCAGCAGTGAAGCGCTAAGCAGGACCTACGAGCAGTACTTC.